The next 11 T cell receptor beta chains were all read from a single sample in a study of post-analysis software for immune sequencing data. The antigens of these receptors remain unknown. Unique molecular identifiers were built into the TCR beta cDNA libraries. TCRdb called the PCR reads again in MiXCR, with one record for every CDR3 protein. The sample consists of fewer than 600,000 distinct CDR3 sequences, approximately 45% of them appearing once. General observations from the study: In patients, about 5 TRBV segments were more frequent than in controls, with TRBV5-6, TRBV5-1 and TRBV20-1 among them.

Sequencing used blood. The receptors shown here come from a girl aged 5-17 years with multiple sclerosis.

Only a few counts were recorded for this clonotype. The V call is TRBV6-5, the J call TRBJ2-5, with 7 bases fitting TRBD1. Germline V gene sequence: CDR1 MNHEY, CDR2 SVGAGI. The V segment lost 6 bases and the J segment 1 base; nucleotides outside the gene matches: 8. The CDR3 is 15 residues long. The CDR3 here is CASSLDRDRQETQYF. The CDR3 coding sequence is TGTGCCAGCAGCTTAGACAGGGATCGCCAAGAGACCCAGTACTTC.

This clonotype turned up a few times. The gene calls are TRBV9 and TRBJ2-1, with 16 bases aligning to TRBD2. Germline lookup yields CDR1 SGDLS and CDR2 YYNGEE. With 3 bases clipped from V and 9 bases from J, the junction kept 6 bases outside the gene matches. The CDR3 is made up of 16 amino acids. The CDR3 DNA follows: TGTGCCAGCAGCGGAGGGACTAGCGGGAGGGCTAGTGAGCAGTTCTTC. Encoded protein: CASSGGTSGRASEQFF.

V usage is TRBV9 and J usage is TRBJ2-1; 9 positions match TRBD2. J was trimmed by 3 bases and V by 0 bases; bases with no gene match: 4. Germline V gene data show CDR1 as SGDLS and CDR2 as YYNGEE. CDR3 length equals 16 residues. The CDR3 loop reads CASSVATSGRYNEQFF. The CDR3 DNA reads as TGTGCCAGCAGCGTAGCTACTAGCGGGCGCTACAATGAGCAGTTCTTC.

This clonotype was seen more than once but under ten times. This chain's CDR3 is CSARGGPEQFF. CDR3 DNA: TGCAGTGCTAGAGGCGGGCCTGAGCAGTTCTTC. V is TRBV20-1 and J is TRBJ2-1, with D tentatively TRBD2 (5 bases). CDR1 and CDR2 from the germline V gene are DFQATT and SNEGSKA (reference sequence). Trimming cost V 1 base and J 9 bases, with 7 bases left between them. The CDR3 is 11 residues long.

This clonotype was detected a few times. The rearrangement links TRBV9 to TRBJ1-1; D not certain. This CDR3 has 13 amino acids. Trimming shortened V by 4 bases and J by 0 bases, and 7 bases separated the two germline ends. CDR1 and CDR2 (germline): SGDLS, YYNGEE. CDR3 sequence (DNA): TGTGCCAGCAGCACCCAGTTGAACACTGAAGCTTTCTTT. Translated: CASSTQLNTEAFF.

This clonotype has a handful of counts. V is TRBV20-1 and J is TRBJ2-1, with 7 bases matching TRBD2. Germline-derived CDR1 and CDR2 are DFQATT and SNEGSKA (reference sequence). J was trimmed by 5 bases and V by 2 bases; bases with no gene match: 6. The CDR3 is made up of 14 amino acids. The CDR3 here is CSARRLAENNEQFF. The CDR3 DNA reads as TGCAGTGCTAGACGGCTAGCGGAGAACAATGAGCAGTTCTTC.

This clonotype came up many times. The junction shows a germline mismatch at one end, possibly a read error. The chain links TRBV5-1 to TRBJ2-7; 7 bases line up with TRBD2. CDR1 is SGHRS and CDR2 is YFSETQ in the germline V gene. This CDR3 region has 13 residues. The CDR3: CASSLGGGYEQYF. DNA of the CDR3: TGTGCCAGCAGTTTGGGCGGGGGCTACGAGCAGTACTTC.

This clonotype is a singleton in its sample. The CDR3 loop is CASSLSGSALYEQYF. CDR3 in DNA: TGTGCCAGCAGCTTGAGCGGGAGCGCGCTCTACGAGCAGTACTTC. The rearrangement uses TRBV7-6 and TRBJ2-7, with 8 bases that match TRBD2. Germline V gene sequence: CDR1 SGHVS, CDR2 FNYEAQ. The V and J ends lost 3 bases and 3 bases, in that order; junction bases with no gene match: 7. CDR3 length equals 15 residues.

The chain employs TRBV18 and TRBJ1-5; D is ambiguous. The germline V gene has CDR1 KGHSH and CDR2 LQKENI. Trimming cost V 6 bases and J 3 bases, with 12 bases left between them. CDR3 length: 14 residues. The CDR3 region has the DNA TGTGCCAGCTCCCCGGTTGAAGCCAATCAGCCCCAGCATTTT. It is translated as CASSPVEANQPQHF.

This clonotype was seen more than once but under ten times. The V and J genes are TRBV5-1 and TRBJ2-7, with 7 bases that match TRBD2. J gave up 4 bases and V 0 bases, and 4 bases lay outside the gene matches. Looked up from germline, CDR1 is SGHRS and CDR2 is YFSETQ. The length of the CDR3 is 14 residues. CDR3 in amino acids: CASSLGAGEYEQYF. As DNA, the CDR3 is TGCGCCAGCAGCTTGGGGGCGGGAGAGTACGAGCAGTACTTC. The whole variable domain, filled in from reference TRBV5-1 and TRBJ2-7, reads KAGVTQTPRYLIKTRGQQVTLSCSPISGHRSVSWYQQTPGQGLQFLFEYFSETQRNKGNFPGRFSGRQFSNSRSEMNVSTLELGDSALYLCASSLGAGEYEQYFGPGTRLTVT.

This chain joins TRBV20-1 and TRBJ2-1; D is uncertain. Trimming left V 1 base short and J 2 bases short, with 9 bases between. CDR3 length equals 14 residues. CDR1 DFQATT and CDR2 SNEGSKA come from the germline V gene (reference sequence). CDR3 sequence: CSARGLPTYNEQFF. The CDR3 region has the DNA TGCAGTGCTAGAGGGCTACCGACCTACAATGAGCAGTTCTTC.